This T cell receptor (beta chain) emerged from a study of CD8 T cells in ankylosing spondylitis. Regarding the study as a whole: Within ankylosing spondylitis blood, a TCR beta motif made up of several highly homologous variants appeared to be characteristic.

TCRdb re-derived calls from the 5' RACE reads in MiXCR, one entry per CDR3 protein. This sample has over 400,000 distinct CDR3 sequences; roughly 25% occur once, and the top ten carry about 1%. The CDR3 consists of 14 residues. Germline loops: CDR1 DFQATT, CDR2 SNEGSKA (reference sequence). V lost 1 base to trimming and J lost 3 bases, with 12 bases between them. There are a few counts of this clonotype. Its antigen is not identified. This clonotype was obtained from a male donor with ankylosing spondylitis. The sequenced sample was blood, either unsorted or a sorted T cell fraction (not recorded which). The chain couples TRBV20-1 to TRBJ1-2; D not resolved. CDR3 sequence: CSARAMGSDYGYTF. DNA for the CDR3: TGCAGTGCTAGAGCCATGGGAAGCGACTATGGCTACACCTTC.